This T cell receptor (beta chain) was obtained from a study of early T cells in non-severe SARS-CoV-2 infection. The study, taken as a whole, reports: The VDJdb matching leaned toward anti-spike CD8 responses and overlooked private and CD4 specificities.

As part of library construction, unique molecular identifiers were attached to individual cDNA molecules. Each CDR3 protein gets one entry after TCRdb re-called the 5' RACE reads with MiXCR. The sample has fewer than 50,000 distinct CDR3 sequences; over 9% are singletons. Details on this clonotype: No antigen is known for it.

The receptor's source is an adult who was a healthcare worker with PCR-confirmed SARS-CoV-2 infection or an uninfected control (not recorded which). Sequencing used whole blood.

CDR3 residues: CASSQTTGGPYEQYF. The CDR3 DNA follows: TGTGCCAGCAGCCAAACCACAGGGGGTCCCTACGAGCAGTACTTC. V usage is TRBV14 and J usage is TRBJ2-7, with 8 nucleotides matching TRBD1. CDR3 length: 15 residues. The V and J ends lost 2 bases and 2 bases, in that order; junction bases with no gene match: 5. Germline values: CDR1 SGHDN, CDR2 FVKESK. Full variable domain (remainder filled in from reference TRBV14 and TRBJ2-7): EAGVTQFPSHSVIEKGQTVTLRCDPISGHDNLYWYRRVMGKEIKFLLHFVKESKQDESGMPNNRFLAERTGGTYSTLKVQPAELEDSGVYFCASSQTTGGPYEQYFGPGTRLTVT.